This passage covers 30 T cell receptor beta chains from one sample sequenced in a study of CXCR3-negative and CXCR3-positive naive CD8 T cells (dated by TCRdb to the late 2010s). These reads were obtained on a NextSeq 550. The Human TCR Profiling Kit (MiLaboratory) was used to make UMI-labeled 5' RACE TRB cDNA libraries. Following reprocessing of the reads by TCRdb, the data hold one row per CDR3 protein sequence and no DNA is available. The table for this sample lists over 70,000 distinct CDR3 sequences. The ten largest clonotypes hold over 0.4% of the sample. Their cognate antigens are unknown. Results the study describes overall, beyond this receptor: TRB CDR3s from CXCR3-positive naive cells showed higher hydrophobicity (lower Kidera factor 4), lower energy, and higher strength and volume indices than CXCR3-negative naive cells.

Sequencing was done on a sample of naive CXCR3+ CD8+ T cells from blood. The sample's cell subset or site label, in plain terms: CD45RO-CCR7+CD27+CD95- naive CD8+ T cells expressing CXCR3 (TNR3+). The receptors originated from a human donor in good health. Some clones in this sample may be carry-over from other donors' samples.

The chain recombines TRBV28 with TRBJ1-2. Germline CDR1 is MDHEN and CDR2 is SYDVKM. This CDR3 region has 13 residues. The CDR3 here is CASSLAVLYGYTF.

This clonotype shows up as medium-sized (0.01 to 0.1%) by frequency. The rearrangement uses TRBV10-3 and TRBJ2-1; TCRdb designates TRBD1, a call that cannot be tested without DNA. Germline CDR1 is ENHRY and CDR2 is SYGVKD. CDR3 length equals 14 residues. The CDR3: CAISESVDRAEQFF.

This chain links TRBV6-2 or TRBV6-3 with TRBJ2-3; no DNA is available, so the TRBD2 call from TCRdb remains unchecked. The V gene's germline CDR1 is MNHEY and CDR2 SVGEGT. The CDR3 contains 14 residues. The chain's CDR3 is CASSRGGNTDTQYF.

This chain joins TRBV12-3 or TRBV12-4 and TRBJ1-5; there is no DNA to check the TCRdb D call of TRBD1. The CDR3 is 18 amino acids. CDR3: CASSFDGGKKNSYQPQHF.

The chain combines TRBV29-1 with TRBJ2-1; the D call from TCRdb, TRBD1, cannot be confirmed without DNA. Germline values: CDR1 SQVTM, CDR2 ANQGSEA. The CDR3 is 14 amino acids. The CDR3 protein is CSVGPGQGYNEQFF.

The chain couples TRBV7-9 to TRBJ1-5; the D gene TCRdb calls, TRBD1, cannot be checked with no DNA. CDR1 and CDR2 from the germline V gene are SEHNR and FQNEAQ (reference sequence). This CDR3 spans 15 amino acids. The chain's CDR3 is CASSSTDREDQPQHF.

This CDR3 is CASSFRERGDTQYF. The genes are TRBV11-2 and TRBJ2-3; TCRdb selects TRBD1, and the lack of DNA leaves this call unchecked. CDR1 is SGHAT and CDR2 is FQNNGV in the germline V gene. The length of the CDR3 is 14 residues.

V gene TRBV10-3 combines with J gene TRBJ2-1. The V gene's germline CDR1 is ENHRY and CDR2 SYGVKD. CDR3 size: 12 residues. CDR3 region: CAISESTNEQFF.

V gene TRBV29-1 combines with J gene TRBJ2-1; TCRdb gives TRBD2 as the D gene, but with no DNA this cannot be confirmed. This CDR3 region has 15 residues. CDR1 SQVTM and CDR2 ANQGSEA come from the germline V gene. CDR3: CSVEGAGDVYNEQFF.

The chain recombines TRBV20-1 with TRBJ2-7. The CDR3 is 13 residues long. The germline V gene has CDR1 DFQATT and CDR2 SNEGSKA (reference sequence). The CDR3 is CSARDAKTYEQYF.

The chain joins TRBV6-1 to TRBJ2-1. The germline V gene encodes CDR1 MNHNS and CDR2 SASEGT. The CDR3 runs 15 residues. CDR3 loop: CASILRRSSYNEQFF.

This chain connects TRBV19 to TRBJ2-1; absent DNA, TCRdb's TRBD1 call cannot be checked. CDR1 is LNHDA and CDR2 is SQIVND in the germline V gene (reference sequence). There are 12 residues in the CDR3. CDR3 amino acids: CASSIGGHKQFF.

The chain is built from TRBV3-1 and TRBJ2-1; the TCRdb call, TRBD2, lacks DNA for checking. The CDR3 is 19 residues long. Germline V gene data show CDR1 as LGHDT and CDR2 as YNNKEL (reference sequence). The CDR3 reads CASSQEPNSGGYSYNEQFF.

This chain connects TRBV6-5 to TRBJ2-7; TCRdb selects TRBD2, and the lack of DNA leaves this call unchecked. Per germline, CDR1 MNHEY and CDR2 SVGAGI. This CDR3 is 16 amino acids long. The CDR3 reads CASSYPASGGAHEQYF.

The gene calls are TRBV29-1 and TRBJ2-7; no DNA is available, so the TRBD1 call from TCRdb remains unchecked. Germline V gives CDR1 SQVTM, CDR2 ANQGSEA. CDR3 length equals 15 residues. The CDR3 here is CSVELPGQPSGEQYF.

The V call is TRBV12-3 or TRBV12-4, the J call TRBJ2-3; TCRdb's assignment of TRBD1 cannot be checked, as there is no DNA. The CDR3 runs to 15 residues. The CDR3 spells CASSPWDRGTDTQYF.

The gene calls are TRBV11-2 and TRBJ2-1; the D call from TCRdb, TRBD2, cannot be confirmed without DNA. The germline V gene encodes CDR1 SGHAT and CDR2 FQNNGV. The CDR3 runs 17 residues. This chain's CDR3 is CASSPGTSGRFYNEQLF.

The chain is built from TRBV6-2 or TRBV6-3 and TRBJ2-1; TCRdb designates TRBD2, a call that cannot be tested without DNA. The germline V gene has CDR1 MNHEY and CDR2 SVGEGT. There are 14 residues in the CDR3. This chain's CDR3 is CASIESWEASEQFF.

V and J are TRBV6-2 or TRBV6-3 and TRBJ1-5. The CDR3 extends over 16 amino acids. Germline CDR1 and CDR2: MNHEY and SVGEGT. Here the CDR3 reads CASSYSNNESNQPQHF.

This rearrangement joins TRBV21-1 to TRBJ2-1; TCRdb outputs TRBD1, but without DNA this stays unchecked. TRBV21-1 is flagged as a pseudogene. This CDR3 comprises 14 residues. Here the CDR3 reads CASSRVTGGLEQFF.

The CDR3 sequence: CSVEEWERSNYGYTF. The V and J genes are TRBV29-1 and TRBJ1-2. Germline V gene lookup returns CDR1 SQVTM and CDR2 ANQGSEA. The CDR3 has 15 residues.

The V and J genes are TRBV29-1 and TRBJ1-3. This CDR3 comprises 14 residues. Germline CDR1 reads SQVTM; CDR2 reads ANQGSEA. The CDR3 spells CSVEAGDFGNTIYF.

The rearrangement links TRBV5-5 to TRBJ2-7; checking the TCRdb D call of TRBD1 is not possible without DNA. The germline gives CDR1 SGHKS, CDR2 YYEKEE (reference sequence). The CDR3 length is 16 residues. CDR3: CASSSPGQGTSYEQYF. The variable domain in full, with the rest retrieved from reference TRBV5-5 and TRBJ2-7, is DAGVTQSPTHLIKTRGQQVTLRCSPISGHKSVSWYQQVLGQGPQFIFQYYEKEERGRGNFPDRFSARQFPNYSSELNVNALLLGDSALYLCASSSPGQGTSYEQYFGPGTRLTVT.

The CDR3 is CASSDGGFQPLHF. The V call is TRBV25-1, the J call TRBJ1-6. Germline CDR1 reads MGHDK; CDR2 reads SYGVNS. There are 13 residues in the CDR3.

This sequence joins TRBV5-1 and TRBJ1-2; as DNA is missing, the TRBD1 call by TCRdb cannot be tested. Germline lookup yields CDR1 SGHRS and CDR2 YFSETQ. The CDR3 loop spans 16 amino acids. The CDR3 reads CASSLAGTDLNYGYTF. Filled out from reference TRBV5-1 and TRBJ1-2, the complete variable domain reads KAGVTQTPRYLIKTRGQQVTLSCSPISGHRSVSWYQQTPGQGLQFLFEYFSETQRNKGNFPGRFSGRQFSNSRSEMNVSTLELGDSALYLCASSLAGTDLNYGYTFGSGTRLTVV.

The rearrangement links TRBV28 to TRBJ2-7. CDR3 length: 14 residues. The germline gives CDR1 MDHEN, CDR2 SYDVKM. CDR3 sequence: CASSFEVGGYEQYF.

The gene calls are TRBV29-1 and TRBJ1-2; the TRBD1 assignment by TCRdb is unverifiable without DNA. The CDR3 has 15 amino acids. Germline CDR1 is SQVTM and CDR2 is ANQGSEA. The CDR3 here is CSVEGDRDRGYGYTF.

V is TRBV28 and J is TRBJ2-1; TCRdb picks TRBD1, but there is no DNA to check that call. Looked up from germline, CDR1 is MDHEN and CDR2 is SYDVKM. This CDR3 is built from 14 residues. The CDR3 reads CASSDRDGYNEQFF. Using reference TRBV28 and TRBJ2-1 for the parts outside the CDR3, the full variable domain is DVKVTQSSRYLVKRTGEKVFLECVQDMDHENMFWYRQDPGLGLRLIYFSYDVKMKEKGDIPEGYSVSREKKERFSLILESASTNQTSMYLCASSDRDGYNEQFFGPGTRLTVL.

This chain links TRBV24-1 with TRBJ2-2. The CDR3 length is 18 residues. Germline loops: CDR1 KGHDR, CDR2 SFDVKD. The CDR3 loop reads CATSDLGLQARTPGSCFF.

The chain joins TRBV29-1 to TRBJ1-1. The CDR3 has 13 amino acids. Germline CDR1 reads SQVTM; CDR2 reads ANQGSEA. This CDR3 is CSVDSSKNTEAFF.